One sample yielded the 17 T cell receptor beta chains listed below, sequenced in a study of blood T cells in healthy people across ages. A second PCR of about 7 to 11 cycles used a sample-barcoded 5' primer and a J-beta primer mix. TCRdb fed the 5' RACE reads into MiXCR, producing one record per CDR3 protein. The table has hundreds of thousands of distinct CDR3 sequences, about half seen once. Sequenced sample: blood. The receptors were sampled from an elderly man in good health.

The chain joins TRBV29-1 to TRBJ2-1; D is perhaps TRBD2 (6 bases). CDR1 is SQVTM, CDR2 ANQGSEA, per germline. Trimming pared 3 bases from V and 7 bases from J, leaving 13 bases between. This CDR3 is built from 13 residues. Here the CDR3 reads CSVDRVRGNEQFF. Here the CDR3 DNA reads TGCAGCGTTGATAGGGTACGGGGGAATGAGCAGTTCTTC.

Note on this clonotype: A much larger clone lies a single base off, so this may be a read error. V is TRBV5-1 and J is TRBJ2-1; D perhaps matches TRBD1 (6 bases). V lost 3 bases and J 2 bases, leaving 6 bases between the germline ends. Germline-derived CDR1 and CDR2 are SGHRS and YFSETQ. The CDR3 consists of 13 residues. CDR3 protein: CASSWDTYNEQFF. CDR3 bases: TGCGCCAGCAGCTGGGACACCTACAATGAGCAGTTCTTC. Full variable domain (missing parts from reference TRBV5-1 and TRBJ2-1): KAGVTQTPRYLIKTRGQQVTLSCSPISGHRSVSWYQQTPGQGLQFLFEYFSETQRNKGNFPGRFSGRQFSNSRSEMNVSTLELGDSALYLCASSWDTYNEQFFGPGTRLTVL.

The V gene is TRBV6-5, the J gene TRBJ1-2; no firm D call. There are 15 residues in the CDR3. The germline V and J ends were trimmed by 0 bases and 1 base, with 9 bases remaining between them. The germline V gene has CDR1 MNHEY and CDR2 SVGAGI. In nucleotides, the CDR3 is TGTGCCAGCAGTTACTCGTTTAACAATAACTATGGCTACACCTTC. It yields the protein CASSYSFNNNYGYTF.

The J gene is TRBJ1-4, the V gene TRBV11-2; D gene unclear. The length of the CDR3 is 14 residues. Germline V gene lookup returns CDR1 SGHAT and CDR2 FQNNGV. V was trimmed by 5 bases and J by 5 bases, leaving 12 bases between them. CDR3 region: CASSLQLTNEKLFF. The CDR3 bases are TGTGCCAGCAGCCTACAGCTTACCAATGAAAAACTGTTTTTT.

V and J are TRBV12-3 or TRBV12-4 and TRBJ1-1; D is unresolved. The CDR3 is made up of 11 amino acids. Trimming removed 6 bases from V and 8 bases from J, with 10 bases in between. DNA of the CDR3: TGTGCCAGCAGGCAAGGAGTAGAAGCTTTCTTT. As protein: CASRQGVEAFF.

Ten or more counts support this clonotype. The DNA of the CDR3 is TGTGCCAGCAGCGGGACTGGGGGTTGGAATGAGCAGTTCTTC. Amino acid sequence: CASSGTGGWNEQFF. The gene calls are TRBV7-8 and TRBJ2-1; a weak D match, TRBD2 (6 bases). From germline, CDR1 is SGHVS and CDR2 FQNEAQ. The CDR3 is 14 amino acids. Trimming shortened V by 5 bases and J by 7 bases, and 15 bases separated the two germline ends.

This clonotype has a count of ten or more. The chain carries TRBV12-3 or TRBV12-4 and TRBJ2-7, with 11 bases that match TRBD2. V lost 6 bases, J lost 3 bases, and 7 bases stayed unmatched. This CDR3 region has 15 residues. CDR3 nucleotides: TGTGCCAGCAGCCGACTAGCGGGAAGGAACTACGAGCAGTACTTC. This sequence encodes CASSRLAGRNYEQYF.

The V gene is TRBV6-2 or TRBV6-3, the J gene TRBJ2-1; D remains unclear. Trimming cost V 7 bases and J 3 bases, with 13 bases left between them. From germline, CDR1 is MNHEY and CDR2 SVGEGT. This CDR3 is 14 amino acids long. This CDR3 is CASNPGFIYNEQFF. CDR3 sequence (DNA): TGTGCCAGCAATCCGGGCTTTATCTACAATGAGCAGTTCTTC.

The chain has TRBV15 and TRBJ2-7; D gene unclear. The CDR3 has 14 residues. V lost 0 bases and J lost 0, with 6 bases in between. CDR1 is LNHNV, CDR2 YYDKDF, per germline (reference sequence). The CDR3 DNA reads TGTGCCACCAGCAGAGATGCTAGCTCCTACGAGCAGTACTTC. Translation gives CATSRDASSYEQYF.

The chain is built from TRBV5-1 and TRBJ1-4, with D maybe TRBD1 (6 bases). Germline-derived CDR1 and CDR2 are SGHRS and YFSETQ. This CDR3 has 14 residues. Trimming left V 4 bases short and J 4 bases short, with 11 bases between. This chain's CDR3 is CASSPGTSNEKLFF. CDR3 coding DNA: TGCGCCAGCAGCCCCGGGACAAGTAATGAAAAACTGTTTTTT. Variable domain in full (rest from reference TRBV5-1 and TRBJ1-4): KAGVTQTPRYLIKTRGQQVTLSCSPISGHRSVSWYQQTPGQGLQFLFEYFSETQRNKGNFPGRFSGRQFSNSRSEMNVSTLELGDSALYLCASSPGTSNEKLFFGSGTQLSVL.

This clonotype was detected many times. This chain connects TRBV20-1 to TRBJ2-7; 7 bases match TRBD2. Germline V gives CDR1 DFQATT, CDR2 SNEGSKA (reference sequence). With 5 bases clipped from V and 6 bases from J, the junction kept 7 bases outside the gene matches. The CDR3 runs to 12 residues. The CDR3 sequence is CSARRDYGEQYF. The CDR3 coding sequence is TGCAGTGCTCGCCGGGACTATGGCGAGCAGTACTTC.

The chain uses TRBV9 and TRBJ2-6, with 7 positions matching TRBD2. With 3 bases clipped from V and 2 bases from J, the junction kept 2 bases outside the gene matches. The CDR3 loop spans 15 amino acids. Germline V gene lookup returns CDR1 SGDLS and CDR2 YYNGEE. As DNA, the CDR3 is TGTGCCAGCAGCGCTGCGGGGGCTGGGGCCAACGTCCTGACTTTC. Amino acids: CASSAAGAGANVLTF.

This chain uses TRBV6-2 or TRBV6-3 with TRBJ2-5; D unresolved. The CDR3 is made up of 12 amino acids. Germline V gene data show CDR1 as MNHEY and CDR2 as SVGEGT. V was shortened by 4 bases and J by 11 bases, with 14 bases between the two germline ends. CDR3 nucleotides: TGTGCCAGCAGTTGGGGAAAGCCAGAGCAGTACTTC. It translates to CASSWGKPEQYF.

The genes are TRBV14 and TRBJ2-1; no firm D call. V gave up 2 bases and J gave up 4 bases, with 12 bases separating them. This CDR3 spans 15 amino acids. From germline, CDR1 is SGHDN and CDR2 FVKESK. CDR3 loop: CASSQHPLGYNEQFF. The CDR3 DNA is TGTGCCAGCAGCCAACACCCTCTGGGATACAATGAGCAGTTCTTC.

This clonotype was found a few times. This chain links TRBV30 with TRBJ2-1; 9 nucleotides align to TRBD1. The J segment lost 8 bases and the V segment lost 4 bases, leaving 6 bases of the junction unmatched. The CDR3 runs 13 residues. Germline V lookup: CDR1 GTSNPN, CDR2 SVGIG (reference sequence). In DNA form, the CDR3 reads TGTGCCTGGACGCGACAGGGGGTCTATGAGCAGTTCTTC. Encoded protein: CAWTRQGVYEQFF.

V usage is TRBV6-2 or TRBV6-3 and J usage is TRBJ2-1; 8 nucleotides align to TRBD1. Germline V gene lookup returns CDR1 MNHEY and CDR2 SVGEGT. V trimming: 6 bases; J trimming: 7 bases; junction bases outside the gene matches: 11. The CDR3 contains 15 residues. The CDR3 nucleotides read TGTGCCAGCAGAGGGGGACAGGTCCATTTTAATGAGCAGTTCTTC. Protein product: CASRGGQVHFNEQFF.

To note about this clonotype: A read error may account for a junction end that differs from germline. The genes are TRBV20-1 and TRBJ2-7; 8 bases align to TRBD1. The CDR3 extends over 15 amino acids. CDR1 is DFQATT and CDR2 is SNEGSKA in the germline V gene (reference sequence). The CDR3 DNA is TGCGGTGCGGACTTGGGACAGGTGAGCTCCTACGAGCAGTACTTC. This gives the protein CGADLGQVSSYEQYF.